This T cell receptor beta chain was captured by sequencing in a study of monozygotic twins with inflammatory bowel disease. CDR3 length: 14 amino acids. CDR1 is SGHTA and CDR2 is FQGNSA in the germline V gene. TCRdb re-called the 5' RACE reads and catalogs CDR3 proteins one per entry, DNA excluded. The ten most abundant clones cover 2.4% of a sample with some 440,000 distinct CDR3 sequences. It was from whole blood, with no T cell sorting, that total RNA was isolated. This chain links TRBV7-2 with TRBJ2-7; TCRdb indicates TRBD1, and absent DNA this call remains unverified. Sequenced sample: blood. The receptor was derived from a human donor with ulcerative colitis or Crohn's disease, or a healthy co-twin of an affected twin (not recorded which). Here the CDR3 reads CASSFRQGDYEQYF.